The 30 T cell receptor beta chains given below trace back to one sample, sequenced in a study of blood T cell repertoires in COVID-19. Measured with immunoSEQ multiplex PCR; TCRdb has only the in-frame clones, and not every one. The data contain tens of thousands of clones, 80% to 90% of them seen just once; the ten biggest clones take up around 1.2%. Sequencing used peripheral blood. The receptor source for this set is a middle-aged man with acute or convalescent COVID-19.

V usage is TRBV2 and J usage is TRBJ1-4, with no clear D. The germline V gene encodes CDR1 SNHLY and CDR2 FYNNEI. This CDR3 spans 13 amino acids. The germline V and J ends were trimmed by 7 bases and 1 base, with 7 bases remaining between them. The chain's CDR3 is CASTDVTNEKLFF. CDR3 sequence (DNA): TGTGCCAGCACAGATGTAACTAATGAAAAACTGTTTTTT.

The CDR3 DNA sequence: TGTGCCACCAGTGAGCCGAGCGGGGGGACCCAAGAGACCCAGTACTTC. Its translation: CATSEPSGGTQETQYF. The chain couples TRBV24-1 to TRBJ2-5; TRBD2 aligns across 9 bases. Germline lookup yields CDR1 KGHDR and CDR2 SFDVKD. The J segment lost 1 base and the V segment lost 4 bases, leaving 6 bases of the junction unmatched. This CDR3 has 16 amino acids.

This chain joins TRBV4-1 and TRBJ2-5; 8 bases agree with TRBD1. This CDR3 contains 16 residues. With 6 bases clipped from V and 5 bases from J, the junction kept 14 bases outside the gene matches. CDR1 and CDR2 from the germline V gene are MGHRA and YSYEKL. CDR3 sequence: CASRLSTFNRGETQYF. The CDR3 DNA follows: TGCGCCAGCAGGCTATCGACATTTAACAGGGGGGAGACCCAGTACTTC.

This chain joins TRBV2 and TRBJ1-2; possible D gene TRBD1, 6 bases. Per germline, CDR1 SNHLY and CDR2 FYNNEI. The CDR3 contains 12 residues. V lost 5 bases and J lost 7, with 11 bases in between. CDR3 nucleotides: TGTGCCAGCAGTACAGAAGGGGGTGGCTACACCTTC. This translates into CASSTEGGGYTF.

The rearrangement joins TRBV5-1 to TRBJ2-7; weak D call: TRBD2 (5 bases). From germline, CDR1 is SGHRS and CDR2 YFSETQ. V gave up 6 bases and J gave up 0 bases, with 16 bases separating them. The CDR3 totals 15 residues. The CDR3 spells CASTPSLGVSYEQYF. The CDR3 region has the DNA TGCGCCAGCACCCCTTCACTCGGGGTCTCCTACGAGCAGTACTTC.

The genes are TRBV5-6 and TRBJ2-7; D is uncertain. The CDR3 length is 13 residues. From germline, CDR1 is SGHDT and CDR2 YYEEEE. V lost 7 bases and J 0 bases, leaving 11 bases between the germline ends. CDR3 residues: CASGRDSSYEQYF. In DNA form, the CDR3 reads TGTGCCAGCGGTAGAGATAGCTCCTACGAGCAGTACTTC.

The J gene is TRBJ1-3, the V gene TRBV5-6; a possible D gene is TRBD1 (5 bases). Germline-derived CDR1 and CDR2 are SGHDT and YYEEEE. Deletions cut 4 bases from V and 4 bases from J, with 9 bases between. This CDR3 is 13 amino acids long. The CDR3 bases are TGTGCCAGCAGCCCCAGGGAAGGAAACACCATATATTTT. Protein: CASSPREGNTIYF.

J is TRBJ1-2 and V is TRBV7-2; 10 nucleotides line up with TRBD1. This CDR3 contains 18 residues. J gave up 4 bases and V 5 bases, and 16 bases lay outside the gene matches. Germline V CDR1 and CDR2: SGHTA, FQGNSA. This CDR3 is CASSPPGTGAVRGYGYTF. The CDR3 bases are TGTGCCAGCAGCCCCCCGGGGACAGGGGCGGTTAGGGGCTATGGCTACACCTTC.

V and J are TRBV19 and TRBJ2-3; 7 bases are a match to TRBD2. The CDR3 is 14 residues long. Trimming at V came to 6 bases and at J to 2 bases, leaving 5 bases not matched to a gene. The germline V gene has CDR1 LNHDA and CDR2 SQIVND (reference sequence). Here the CDR3 DNA reads TGTGCCAGTAGGGGGGGGATTAACACAGATACGCAGTATTTT. Protein product: CASRGGINTDTQYF.

This sequence joins TRBV5-8 and TRBJ1-2, with D hard to call. The CDR3 loop spans 14 amino acids. The V end was cut by 0 bases, the J end by 8 bases, with 14 bases between. Germline assignment: CDR1 SGHTS and CDR2 YDEGEE. CDR3 sequence: CASSLERETWGYTF. CDR3 coding DNA: TGTGCCAGCAGCTTGGAGAGGGAGACTTGGGGCTACACCTTC.

CDR3 in DNA: TGTGCCAGTACCAGGGGGAACGGAAACACCATATATTTT. This sequence encodes CASTRGNGNTIYF. The chain links TRBV19 to TRBJ1-3, with 7 bases lining up with TRBD1. CDR1 is LNHDA and CDR2 is SQIVND in the germline V gene (reference sequence). The CDR3 covers 13 residues. V was pared by 7 bases and J by 4 bases, with 4 bases of the junction left unmatched.

The rearrangement joins TRBV2 to TRBJ1-2, with 7 nucleotides matching TRBD1. J was trimmed by 1 base and V by 7 bases; bases with no gene match: 3. The CDR3 has 13 residues. CDR1 is SNHLY, CDR2 FYNNEI, per germline. The CDR3 sequence: CASNRGLNYGYTF. As DNA, the CDR3 is TGTGCCAGCAATAGGGGGCTTAACTATGGCTACACCTTC.

The V gene is TRBV19, the J gene TRBJ1-2; maybe TRBD1 (5 bases). This CDR3 comprises 12 residues. V lost 4 bases and J 3 bases, leaving 6 bases between the germline ends. Germline lookup yields CDR1 LNHDA and CDR2 SQIVND (reference sequence). CDR3 region: CASSTTDYGYTF. The CDR3 nucleotides are TGTGCCAGTAGTACGACAGACTATGGCTACACCTTC.

The J gene is TRBJ2-5, the V gene TRBV27, with 8 bases fitting TRBD1. Germline-derived CDR1 and CDR2 are MNHEY and SMNVEV (reference sequence). The CDR3 contains 14 residues. V lost 4 bases, J lost 4 bases, and 5 bases stayed unmatched. This CDR3 is CASSSSGTGETQYF. CDR3 coding DNA: TGTGCCAGCAGTTCCTCAGGGACAGGAGAGACCCAGTACTTC.

The chain employs TRBV5-8 and TRBJ1-2; 10 bases agree with TRBD1. After removal of 2 bases from V and 13 bases from J, the junction contained 5 bases not matched to a gene. Per germline, CDR1 SGHTS and CDR2 YDEGEE. The CDR3 runs 12 residues. The DNA of the CDR3 is TGTGCCAGCAGCTTCAGACAGGGGGCAGGCACCTTC. Translation: CASSFRQGAGTF.

The V call is TRBV11-3, the J call TRBJ2-1; tentative D call: TRBD2 (6 bases). The CDR3 has 16 residues. The germline V and J ends were trimmed by 5 bases and 0 bases, with 14 bases remaining between them. Germline V gene lookup returns CDR1 SGHNT and CDR2 YENEEA. The CDR3 region is CASSLRDGSSYNEQFF. CDR3 bases: TGTGCCAGCAGCCTCCGGGACGGGAGCTCCTACAATGAGCAGTTCTTC.

This clone was seen only once. The V call is TRBV2, the J call TRBJ2-7; possibly TRBD1 for D (6 bases). Trimming took off 3 bases at V and 2 bases at J, with 17 bases between the two ends. Germline V gives CDR1 SNHLY, CDR2 FYNNEI. This CDR3 region has 16 residues. CDR3 nucleotide sequence: TGTGCCAGCAGTGACGTCACAGGGTATGAGACCTACGAGCAGTACTTC. As protein: CASSDVTGYETYEQYF.

The V call is TRBV5-1, the J call TRBJ2-3; possibly TRBD1 for D (6 bases). CDR1 is SGHRS and CDR2 is YFSETQ in the germline V gene. This CDR3 comprises 15 residues. V was trimmed by 1 base and J by 4 bases, leaving 13 bases between them. The CDR3 sequence: CASSLLEGDADTQYF. The CDR3 coding sequence is TGCGCCAGCAGCTTGCTTGAGGGGGACGCAGATACGCAGTATTTT.

The genes are TRBV30 and TRBJ1-1; D not certain. The CDR3 spans 13 residues. The V and J ends lost 0 bases and 4 bases respectively, with 9 bases between them. The germline V gene encodes CDR1 GTSNPN and CDR2 SVGIG (reference sequence). CDR3 bases: TGTGCCTGGAGTGTATTTGTGGCCACTGAAGCTTTCTTT. It translates to CAWSVFVATEAFF.

The J gene is TRBJ1-5, the V gene TRBV10-3; possible D gene TRBD1, 6 bases. The V end was cut by 6 bases, the J end by 7 bases, with 19 bases between. The V gene's germline CDR1 is ENHRY and CDR2 SYGVKD. The CDR3 has 15 residues. The CDR3 region has the DNA TGTGCCATCAGCCCCTCGGCAGGGGCAGGACAGCCCCAGCATTTT. Translated: CAISPSAGAGQPQHF.

This clone was counted once. The chain is built from TRBV7-3 and TRBJ1-2, with 8 bases identical to TRBD1. Germline CDR1 reads SGHTA; CDR2 reads FQGTGA. CDR3 length equals 15 residues. V lost 2 bases and J lost 5; bases outside the gene matches: 7. CDR3 nucleotides: TGTGCCAGCAGCTTAGGGACAGGTTCTCTTTATGGCTACACCTTC. Amino acids: CASSLGTGSLYGYTF.

The rearrangement uses TRBV5-1 and TRBJ2-1; 10 nucleotides agree with TRBD2. Germline assignment: CDR1 SGHRS and CDR2 YFSETQ. The CDR3 spans 15 residues. J was trimmed by 9 bases and V by 0 bases; bases with no gene match: 6. CDR3 in DNA: TGCGCCAGCAGCTTGGCCACAGCGGGGGGGAGTGAGCAGTTCTTC. Its translation: CASSLATAGGSEQFF.

The chain is built from TRBV6-1 and TRBJ1-5, with TRBD1 identical over 9 bases. The V gene's germline CDR1 is MNHNS and CDR2 SASEGT. V trimming: 2 bases; J trimming: 4 bases; junction bases outside the gene matches: 3. The CDR3 is 15 amino acids. The CDR3: CASSEFGQGNQPQHF. Here the CDR3 DNA reads TGTGCCAGCAGTGAATTTGGACAGGGGAATCAGCCCCAGCATTTT.

The chain carries TRBV5-5 and TRBJ2-5, with a tentative D call TRBD2 (5 bases). With 0 bases removed from V and 7 bases from J, the gap between germline ends came to 13 bases. Per germline, CDR1 SGHKS and CDR2 YYEKEE (reference sequence). The length of the CDR3 is 14 residues. The CDR3 DNA reads TGTGCCAGCAGCTTGGCGGGCGAGGGTTTGACCCAGTACTTC. Protein sequence: CASSLAGEGLTQYF.

The chain uses TRBV11-3 and TRBJ2-2, with D uncertain. CDR1 and CDR2 from the germline V gene are SGHNT and YENEEA. Trimming cost V 0 bases and J 3 bases, with 8 bases left between them. The CDR3 consists of 15 residues. CDR3 in amino acids: CASSLEGLDTGELFF. The CDR3 nucleotides read TGTGCCAGCAGCTTAGAGGGCTTAGACACCGGGGAGCTGTTTTTT.

The chain couples TRBV27 to TRBJ1-2; 9 bases fit TRBD1. The CDR3 length is 13 residues. Germline assignment: CDR1 MNHEY and CDR2 SMNVEV (reference sequence). Losses at the gene ends were 5 bases for V and 7 bases for J; bases not matched to a gene: 5. The CDR3 bases are TGTGCCAGCAGTCCCGTGACAGGGGGTGGCTACACCTTC. It is translated as CASSPVTGGGYTF.

This clone was seen only once. The V call is TRBV20-1, the J call TRBJ2-5; no clear D gene. CDR1 and CDR2 (germline): DFQATT, SNEGSKA (reference sequence). The CDR3 spans 9 residues. Trimming cost V 8 bases and J 5 bases, with 6 bases left between them. The DNA for the CDR3 is TGCAGTATTAGCGAGACCCAGTACTTC. This translates into CSISETQYF.

The chain has TRBV12-3 or TRBV12-4 and TRBJ2-4; possibly TRBD2 for D (5 bases). The CDR3 length is 11 residues. Trimming pared 6 bases from V and 12 bases from J, leaving 12 bases between. Written as DNA, the CDR3 is TGTGCCAGCAGCCTCGGGGAACGTCAGTACTTC. Protein product: CASSLGERQYF.

The V gene is TRBV30, the J gene TRBJ1-3, with a tentative D call TRBD1 (5 bases). V was shortened by 6 bases and J by 2 bases, with 11 bases between the two germline ends. The CDR3 spans 13 residues. Germline V gene data show CDR1 as GTSNPN and CDR2 as SVGIG (reference sequence). CDR3 nucleotide sequence: TGTGCCTGTTTTCCCAGGGCTGGAAACACCATATATTTT. It encodes CACFPRAGNTIYF.

The rearrangement uses TRBV6-5 and TRBJ1-1; the D is unclear. Germline V gene lookup returns CDR1 MNHEY and CDR2 SVGAGI. The CDR3 runs to 14 residues. V was cut by 8 bases and J by 0 bases, with 13 bases left in between. The CDR3 DNA follows: TGTGCCAGCGCGCTCGGAGGCGTGAACACTGAAGCTTTCTTT. Encoded protein: CASALGGVNTEAFF.